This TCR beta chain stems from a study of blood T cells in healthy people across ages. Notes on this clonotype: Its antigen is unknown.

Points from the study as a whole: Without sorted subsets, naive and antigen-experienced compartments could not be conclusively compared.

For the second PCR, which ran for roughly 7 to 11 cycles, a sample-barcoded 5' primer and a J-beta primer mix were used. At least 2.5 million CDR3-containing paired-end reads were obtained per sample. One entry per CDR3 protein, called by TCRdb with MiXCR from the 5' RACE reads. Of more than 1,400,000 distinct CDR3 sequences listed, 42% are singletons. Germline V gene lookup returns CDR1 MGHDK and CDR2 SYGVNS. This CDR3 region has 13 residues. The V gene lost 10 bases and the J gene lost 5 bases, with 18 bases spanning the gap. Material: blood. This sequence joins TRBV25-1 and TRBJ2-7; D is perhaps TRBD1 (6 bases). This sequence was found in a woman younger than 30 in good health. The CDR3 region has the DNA TGTGCCACCAAGGGCAGGGGCTTCGACGAGCAGTACTTC. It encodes CATKGRGFDEQYF.